The entry below gives a single TCR beta chain sequence along with its context. These data belong to a study of blood T cell repertoires in COVID-19. Study-level information: COVID-19 samples from acute and convalescent phases originated in the United States, Italy and Spain. T cells, B-cell-depleted T cells, or PBMCs supplied cDNA or gDNA.

The CDR3 runs to 13 residues. In germline, CDR1 is LNHDA, CDR2 SQIVND (reference sequence). The ends were cut back, 2 bases at V and 6 bases at J, with 7 bases in the middle. Seattle enrolled patients during active infection and tracked them longitudinally. Measured with immunoSEQ multiplex PCR; TCRdb has only the in-frame clones, and not every one. This repertoire shows 250,000 to 400,000 clones, 85% to 90% found once; its top ten account for under 3.5%. The chain has TRBV19 and TRBJ1-4; perhaps TRBD1 as D (6 bases). This TCR came from a woman under 40 with COVID-19, enrolled during active disease. What was sequenced was peripheral blood. The CDR3 DNA reads as TGTGCCAGTAGTATACAGGGGTATGAAAAACTGTTTTTT. This sequence encodes CASSIQGYEKLFF.